Detailed here is one TCR beta chain. The sample originates from a study of cytomegalovirus exposure and HLA in healthy donors. Study context: Previous work identified roughly 110 million unique TCR beta sequences from around 170 million T cells.

The primer mix had 60 Vbeta and 13 Jbeta primers. Only in-frame clones appear in the TCRdb table, and some are missing; sequencing was by immunoSEQ multiplex PCR. The table includes about 160,000 clones, 80% to 90% detected once. Trimming removed 6 bases from V and 0 bases from J, with 12 bases in between. The CDR3 runs to 15 residues. Germline V CDR1 and CDR2: MNHEY, SVGAGI. Sequences were obtained from PBMCs. V is TRBV6-5 and J is TRBJ1-5; D is possibly TRBD1 (6 bases). The clonotype originates from a woman between 18 and 30 years old in good health and CMV-seronegative. Here the CDR3 DNA reads TGTGCCAGCAGACAGGACAGAAATAGCAATCAGCCCCAGCATTTT. Encoded protein: CASRQDRNSNQPQHF.